This T cell receptor (beta chain) was observed in a study of T cells after yellow fever vaccination. Study-level background: Low-cell-number fractions underwent preparation using SMART-Seq v4 Ultra Low Input.

This clonotype was picked up many times. Germline assignment: CDR1 SGHKS and CDR2 YYEKEE (reference sequence). V gave up 3 bases and J gave up 11 bases, with 14 bases separating them. CDR3 size: 12 residues. A single record per CDR3 protein comes from TCRdb applying MiXCR to the 5' RACE reads. The repertoire consists of around 250,000 distinct CDR3 sequences, with 6.9% occurring once and the leading ten covering approximately 0.84%. Specimen: CD4+ T cells sorted from PBMCs, collected 15 days after the yellow fever booster vaccination. The chain links TRBV5-5 to TRBJ1-2; D is unresolved. The receptor's source is a man aged 25-45 years who received the YFV17D yellow fever vaccine. The CDR3 nucleotides are TGTGCCAGCAGCTGGGGTCAACCGGGTTACACCTTC. Translation gives CASSWGQPGYTF.